This T cell receptor beta chain was captured in a study of shared clonotypes between healthy human individuals. Only in-frame clones appear in the TCRdb table, and some are missing; sequencing was by immunoSEQ multiplex PCR. The repertoire holds 2 million to 2.5 million clones, with less than 95% as singletons. V shed 0 bases and J shed 2 bases, with 2 bases lying between them. The CDR3 runs to 14 residues. Germline V CDR1 and CDR2: MGHDK, SYGVNS. The sequence derives from a young man in good health. Some clones in this sample may be carry-over from other donors' samples. The chain couples TRBV25-1 to TRBJ2-6; D gene unclear. Material for sequencing was naive CD4+ T cells from PBMCs. Subset given: CD45RA+ positively selected. The chain's CDR3 is CASSEYPGANVLTF. The CDR3 DNA follows: TGTGCCAGCAGTGAATATCCTGGGGCCAACGTCCTGACTTTC.